This TCR beta chain was sequenced during a study of shared clonotypes between healthy human individuals (dated by TCRdb to 2018 to 2021). With regard to the full study: A few men and two women, aged 18 to 49 years, made up the cohort. Blood TCR repertoires of roughly five healthy adults were deeply sequenced to estimate repertoire size and the extent of clonotype sharing between individuals. For each donor, three plates each were used for CD4 naive and CD4 memory, two plates were used for CD8 naive, and one plate was used for CD8 memory. Per donor, leukapheresis produced somewhere between about 0.85 and 10 billion PBMCs. To increase sequencing depth and limit assay-specific biases, different laboratories used diverse techniques to prepare libraries and sequence TCR repertoires.

For the CD8 naive samples, CD45RO-negative cells were positively selected for CCR7, yielding a CD45RA+CCR7+ population from which TemRA cells were excluded. The donors were healthy, HIV-negative adults with no recently reported acute infections or vaccinations. All donors were Caucasian adults living in Nashville, Tennessee, USA. Blood was collected by leukapheresis, and PBMCs were isolated by Ficoll-Histopaque density gradient centrifugation and then cryopreserved in liquid nitrogen vapor phase. Analytical flow cytometry was used to check the purity and quantity of each magnetically sorted T cell population. From each sorted fraction, genomic DNA was isolated and quantified by UV absorbance on a Nanodrop 2000c. Using the deep immunoSEQ assay, TCR CDR3 regions were amplified from genomic DNA by multiplex PCR. Extracted genomic DNA from each cell subset was distributed evenly across all wells of several immunoSEQ 96-well plates, and each plate was treated as a replicate. For sorted subsets, each replicate PCR was loaded with 200 ng genomic DNA, equivalent to about 30,000 T cell genomes. The purified libraries were quantified using a Qubit 3.0 fluorometer, sized with a Bioanalyzer 2100, and then quantified again using the KAPA Library Quantification kit. Every immunoSEQ 96-well plate was sequenced on a dedicated single-read 150-cycle Illumina NextSeq 550 flow cell. The study's own analysis went as follows. Because the immunoSEQ output held only junctional sequences and lacked quality scores, the filtering could not match the filtering applied to full-length reads. Sequences were annotated with PyIR, a Python wrapper for IgBLAST v1.9, and V/J genes and CDR3 were assigned using IMGT germline references. Any read was removed if the V/J assignment was weak (E-value above 1e-6), the CDR3 was missing, or the read contained stop codons, out-of-frame junctions, or ambiguous translated residues. V3J clonotypes were defined by identical inferred V gene, J gene, and CDR3 amino acid sequence. The percentage overlap between two repertoires was calculated by dividing the number of shared unique clonotypes by the size of the smaller repertoire. Repertoire richness was assessed with RTK rarefaction, the Chao1 estimator, and Recon v2.1 estimates of unobserved clonotypes. OLGA was used to compute generation probabilities for all TCRbeta clonotypes that the gDNA method yielded from a handful of donors. The clones in this table, taken by TCRdb from immuneACCESS, are in-frame only. Not every clone is retained; where verified, under half of the shortfall comes from an unresolved V gene, and the cause of the rest is unknown. The DNA gave D and trimming, while V, J and clone size come from that table. The sample yields roughly 570,000 clones; roughly 98% were counted once. Of the sample, approximately 0.3% is held by the ten largest clones.

The paper's findings and limits, for the study overall: Pairwise subsampling indicated that sequencing depth was expected to affect the degree of clonotype sharing among donors. The genetic and exposure-history diversity represented was limited by the small number of donors. Compared with non-shared clonotypes, clonotypes shared by all four sorted-subset donors had higher generation probabilities. When several donors were compared, the shared fraction of clonotypes was about 5.5% for naive CD4, 3% to 4% for naive CD8, 2.3% for memory CD4, and 0.4% for memory CD8. Sampling was restricted to blood, and TCR repertoires in tissue are likely to differ from TCR repertoires in blood. Naive subsets generally had larger estimated clonotype richness than memory subsets did. Rarefaction of sorted-subset datasets indicated incomplete sequencing despite the large sequencing depth.

The germline V gene (reference sequence) sets CDR1 to SEHNR and CDR2 to FQNEAQ. Reading from cysteine to phenylalanine, the CDR3 counts 15 amino acids. The only DNA kept is the CDR3, 45 bases in frame from the first base. Relative to germline, V is missing 5 bases and J is missing 2 bases, with 6 bases of the junction outside any gene match. As concerns this clone: No cognate antigen has been identified for it. The sample holds no much larger clone one base away, and base qualities are not on file.

The chain is assembled from TRBV7-9 and TRBJ1-5; TRBD1 matches 7 bases in the middle. Material: naive CD8+ T cells sorted from blood. The label giving this sample's cell subset or site can be read as: CD45RA+CCR7+. This sequence was found in a man aged 30 to 39 in good health. CDR3 region: CASSTDRAGNQPQHF. The DNA reads as follows: TGTGCCAGCAGCACTGACAGGGCTGGCAATCAGCCCCAGCATTTT.